This T cell receptor beta chain originates from a study of cytomegalovirus exposure and HLA in healthy donors. Across the whole study: An early release of data contained 75 million to 90 million unique TCRs, which came from HLA-typed donors. Membership in the Caucasian-associated ancestry cluster was found for around 81% of roughly 360 genotyped donors.

Overall study results and limits: Later analysis showed most CMV-associated TCR beta chains appearing HLA-restricted.

As concerns this clone: What it binds is unknown.

Germline V gives CDR1 SEHNR, CDR2 FQNEAQ (reference sequence). The CDR3 runs 15 residues. The V gene lost 7 bases and the J gene lost 4 bases, with 17 bases spanning the gap. Primers: 60 Vbeta forward and 13 Jbeta reverse. Only in-frame clones appear in the TCRdb table, and some are missing; sequencing was by immunoSEQ multiplex PCR. The sample comprises 150,000 to 200,000 clones, about four fifths of which are singletons, and 0.38% rests with the top ten. This clonotype was sampled from a boy between 2 and 10 years old in good health and CMV-seronegative. Material: PBMCs. The gene calls are TRBV7-9 and TRBJ2-1, with a possible D match to TRBD1 (6 bases). The CDR3 region is CASTQGQPNYNEQFF. The CDR3 DNA sequence: TGTGCCAGCACCCAGGGGCAGCCTAATTACAATGAGCAGTTCTTC.